The 19 T cell receptor beta chains below come from one sample, sequenced in a study of blood T cell repertoires in COVID-19. Sequenced by immunoSEQ multiplex PCR; TCRdb stores in-frame clones only, minus some. The table has some 190,000 clones, over 75% seen once. Material for sequencing was peripheral blood. Receptors were obtained from a man at least 80 years old with COVID-19, enrolled during active disease.

The chain links TRBV19 to TRBJ1-2; 7 positions match TRBD1. The CDR3 sequence is 14 residues long. The junction had 10 bases not matched to a gene; V was cut back by 5 bases and J by 7 bases. Germline V gene sequence: CDR1 LNHDA, CDR2 SQIVND (reference sequence). The DNA of the CDR3 is TGTGCCAGTAGTGGGACAGAGGGGGCGCGTGGCTACACCTTC. Protein: CASSGTEGARGYTF.

This chain links TRBV6-6 with TRBJ1-2; D not resolved. The germline gives CDR1 MNHNY, CDR2 SVGAGI (reference sequence). V shed 6 bases and J shed 1 base, with 9 bases lying between them. The CDR3 covers 13 residues. CDR3 sequence (DNA): TGTGCCAGCAGCCCCGCAGTTAACTATGGCTACACCTTC. Protein product: CASSPAVNYGYTF.

This clone has a handful of counts. The rearrangement links TRBV19 to TRBJ2-7; TRBD1 matches 7 bases. This CDR3 comprises 15 residues. Per the germline V gene, CDR1 is LNHDA and CDR2 is SQIVND (reference sequence). V shed 5 bases, J shed 1 base, and the junction held 8 bases outside the gene matches. CDR3 bases: TGTGCCAGTAGTTCGAACGTGGGACAGTCCTACGAGCAGTACTTC. It codes for CASSSNVGQSYEQYF.

The chain couples TRBV6-5 to TRBJ2-7, with 9 bases matching TRBD1. The CDR3 spans 15 residues. From germline, CDR1 is MNHEY and CDR2 SVGAGI. V lost 6 bases, J lost 2 bases, and 8 bases stayed unmatched. For the CDR3, the DNA is TGTGCCAGCAGGCCCGGGACAGGGATAACCTACGAGCAGTACTTC. It is translated as CASRPGTGITYEQYF.

This chain connects TRBV5-1 to TRBJ1-4; TRBD1 agrees at 9 bases. Germline-derived CDR1 and CDR2 are SGHRS and YFSETQ. This CDR3 is built from 13 residues. V lost 5 bases and J lost 8; bases outside the gene matches: 4. The CDR3 protein is CASRSGTGEKLFF. The CDR3, as DNA: TGCGCCAGCAGGTCCGGGACAGGGGAAAAACTGTTTTTT.

The sample holds a few counts of this clone. The chain recombines TRBV7-2 with TRBJ1-3; D not resolved. Trimming cost V 6 bases and J 0 bases, with 12 bases left between them. Germline-derived CDR1 and CDR2 are SGHTA and FQGNSA. The CDR3 has 15 amino acids. CDR3 in amino acids: CASSLAAGSGNTIYF. In DNA, the CDR3 is TGTGCCAGCAGTCTAGCGGCCGGCTCTGGAAACACCATATATTTT. Full variable domain (outside the CDR3, taken from reference TRBV7-2 and TRBJ1-3): GAGVSQSPSNKVTEKGKDVELRCDPISGHTALYWYRQSLGQGLEFLIYFQGNSAPDKSGLPSDRFSAERTGGSVSTLTIQRTQQEDSAVYLCASSLAAGSGNTIYFGEGSWLTVV.

This sequence joins TRBV27 and TRBJ1-6; a weak D match, TRBD1 (6 bases). The CDR3 loop spans 15 amino acids. The germline CDR1 and CDR2 sequences are MNHEY and SMNVEV (reference sequence). V was clipped by 3 bases and J by 9 bases, with 15 bases between them. The CDR3 spells CASSLGTSRGSPLHF. Here the CDR3 DNA reads TGTGCCAGCAGTTTGGGGACATCCAGGGGTTCACCCCTCCACTTT.

V is TRBV9 and J is TRBJ1-1, with no clear D. Per germline, CDR1 SGDLS and CDR2 YYNGEE. V gave up 0 bases and J gave up 5 bases, with 11 bases separating them. This CDR3 region has 14 residues. For the CDR3, the DNA is TGTGCCAGCAGCGTAGGACACCGAGGGACTGAAGCTTTCTTT. Its translation: CASSVGHRGTEAFF.

The gene calls are TRBV6-6 and TRBJ2-7, with D perhaps matching TRBD2 (6 bases). Germline assignment: CDR1 MNHNY and CDR2 SVGAGI (reference sequence). V was trimmed by 8 bases and J by 6 bases, leaving 20 bases between them. This CDR3 is 14 amino acids long. CDR3 DNA: TGTGCCAGCCGGGAGAGTGCGGGACGAGGCGAGCAGTACTTC. This gives the protein CASRESAGRGEQYF.

This clone was counted once. The chain recombines TRBV7-9 with TRBJ2-7; 7 nucleotides agree with TRBD1. V was clipped by 5 bases and J by 4 bases; unmatched bases: 5. CDR1 and CDR2 (germline): SEHNR, FQNEAQ (reference sequence). The CDR3 loop spans 13 amino acids. The CDR3 sequence: CASSLGQEYEQYF. The CDR3 DNA reads TGTGCCAGCAGCCTCGGACAGGAGTACGAGCAGTACTTC.

CDR3 in amino acids: CASSPPGEHYTF. The DNA of the CDR3 is TGTGCCAGCAGCCCCCCGGGAGAACACTACACCTTC. V usage is TRBV7-9 and J usage is TRBJ1-2; no definite D call. The germline gives CDR1 SEHNR, CDR2 FQNEAQ (reference sequence). The V end lost 5 bases, the J end lost 10 bases, and 14 bases lay between the germline ends. CDR3 size: 12 residues. Full variable domain (remainder filled in from reference TRBV7-9 and TRBJ1-2): DTGVSQNPRHKITKRGQNVTFRCDPISEHNRLYWYRQTLGQGPEFLTYFQNEAQLEKSRLLSDRFSAERPKGSFSTLEIQRTEQGDSAMYLCASSPPGEHYTFGSGTRLTVV.

The V gene is TRBV19, the J gene TRBJ2-2; 8 nucleotides align to TRBD1. The CDR3 consists of 16 residues. Germline V lookup: CDR1 LNHDA, CDR2 SQIVND (reference sequence). The J segment lost 3 bases and the V segment lost 4 bases, leaving 7 bases of the junction unmatched. CDR3 sequence reads: CASSTLTGGYTGELFF. CDR3 nucleotides: TGTGCCAGTAGTACCCTCACAGGGGGATACACCGGGGAGCTGTTTTTT. The whole variable domain, filled in from reference TRBV19 and TRBJ2-2, reads DGGITQSPKYLFRKEGQNVTLSCEQNLNHDAMYWYRQDPGQGLRLIYYSQIVNDFQKGDIAEGYSVSREKKESFPLTVTSAQKNPTAFYLCASSTLTGGYTGELFFGEGSRLTVL.

The chain joins TRBV2 to TRBJ1-5, with 7 bases fitting TRBD1. Germline CDR1 is SNHLY and CDR2 is FYNNEI. The CDR3 is 14 amino acids. V dropped 4 bases and J dropped 7; count of bases not matched to a gene: 7. CDR3 sequence reads: CASSGVGGRQPQHF. The DNA of the CDR3 is TGTGCCAGCAGTGGGGTAGGGGGCAGACAGCCCCAGCATTTT.

The V and J genes are TRBV5-1 and TRBJ2-3; D unresolved. V lost 6 bases to trimming and J lost 1 base, with 12 bases between them. The CDR3 has 14 residues. Germline assignment: CDR1 SGHRS and CDR2 YFSETQ. As DNA, the CDR3 is TGCGCCAGCACCAACGACCGGGGCACAGATACGCAGTATTTT. Translation: CASTNDRGTDTQYF.

The gene calls are TRBV10-2 and TRBJ1-3; 7 nucleotides match TRBD1. CDR3 size: 14 residues. Losses at the gene ends were 4 bases for V and 2 bases for J; bases not matched to a gene: 2. From germline, CDR1 is WSHSY and CDR2 SAAADI. As DNA, the CDR3 is TGCGCCAGCAGTGCCCAGGGGGCTGGAAACACCATATATTTT. Its translation: CASSAQGAGNTIYF.

The gene calls are TRBV5-6 and TRBJ2-3; maybe TRBD1 (5 bases). The ends were cut back, 8 bases at V and 3 bases at J, with 13 bases in the middle. The CDR3 totals 13 residues. Looked up from germline, CDR1 is SGHDT and CDR2 is YYEEEE. DNA for the CDR3: TGTGCCAGTAAGCAGGGCCGGACAGATACGCAGTATTTT. Its protein is CASKQGRTDTQYF.

In nucleotides, the CDR3 is TGTGCCAGCAGTCCTCGACTTAGCGGGGGGGGCTACAATGAGCAGTTCTTC. Translation gives CASSPRLSGGGYNEQFF. V and J are TRBV27 and TRBJ2-1, with 11 nucleotides matching TRBD2. The germline V gene has CDR1 MNHEY and CDR2 SMNVEV (reference sequence). CDR3 length equals 17 residues. Trimming at V came to 5 bases and at J to 3 bases, leaving 9 bases not matched to a gene.

The V call is TRBV27, the J call TRBJ2-3; TRBD2 aligns across 11 bases. Germline V gene data show CDR1 as MNHEY and CDR2 as SMNVEV (reference sequence). V dropped 6 bases and J dropped 5; count of bases not matched to a gene: 4. The CDR3 is 14 residues long. The chain's CDR3 is CASSRLAGRDTQYF. DNA for the CDR3: TGTGCCAGCAGCCGACTAGCGGGGAGAGATACGCAGTATTTT.

The V gene is TRBV5-6, the J gene TRBJ1-2; possible D gene TRBD1, 6 bases. The length of the CDR3 is 12 residues. Germline V CDR1 and CDR2: SGHDT, YYEEEE. V was trimmed by 5 bases and J by 12 bases, leaving 17 bases between them. The CDR3 bases are TGTGCCAGCAGTCCCAGGCAGGGGACGCACACCTTC. This sequence encodes CASSPRQGTHTF.